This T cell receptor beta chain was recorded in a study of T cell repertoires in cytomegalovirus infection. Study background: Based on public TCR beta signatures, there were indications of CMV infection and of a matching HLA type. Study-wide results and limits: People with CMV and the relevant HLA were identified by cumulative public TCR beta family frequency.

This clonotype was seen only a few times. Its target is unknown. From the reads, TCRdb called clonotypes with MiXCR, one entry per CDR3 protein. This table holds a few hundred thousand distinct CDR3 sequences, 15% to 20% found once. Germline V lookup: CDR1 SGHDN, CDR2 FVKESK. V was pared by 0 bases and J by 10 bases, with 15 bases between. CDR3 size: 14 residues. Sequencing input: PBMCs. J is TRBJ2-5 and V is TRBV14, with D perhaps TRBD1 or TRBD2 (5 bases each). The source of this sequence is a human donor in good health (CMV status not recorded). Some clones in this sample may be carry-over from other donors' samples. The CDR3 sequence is CASSQDRGAGGQYF. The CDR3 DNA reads TGTGCCAGCAGCCAAGATCGCGGAGCTGGGGGCCAGTACTTC.